The next 3 T cell receptor beta chains were all read from a single sample in a study of blood T cell repertoires in COVID-19. Data came from immunoSEQ multiplex PCR; TCRdb stores just in-frame clones and leaves some out. In the table there are 200,000 to 250,000 clones, 70% to 90% of which are singletons. Sequences were obtained from PBMCs or T cells enriched from blood (not recorded which). The receptors come from a man aged 25-40 years who had recovered from COVID-19.

The chain employs TRBV11-2 and TRBJ1-1; D uncertain. Per germline, CDR1 SGHAT and CDR2 FQNNGV. The V gene lost 2 bases and the J gene lost 6 bases, with 7 bases spanning the gap. CDR3 length: 12 residues. The CDR3 protein is CASSLSRAEAFF. CDR3 in DNA: TGTGCCAGCAGCTTATCGCGGGCTGAAGCTTTCTTT.

This rearrangement joins TRBV27 to TRBJ2-6, with TRBD2 identical over 9 bases. The J segment lost 0 bases and the V segment lost 0 bases, leaving 6 bases of the junction unmatched. From germline, CDR1 is MNHEY and CDR2 SMNVEV (reference sequence). The CDR3 is made up of 19 amino acids. The CDR3 region is CASSLSSGGQYSGANVLTF. The DNA of the CDR3 is TGTGCCAGCAGTTTATCTAGCGGGGGCCAATACTCTGGGGCCAACGTCCTGACTTTC.

The chain couples TRBV7-2 to TRBJ2-3, with TRBD2 matching over 10 bases. Trimming removed 2 bases from V and 0 bases from J; junction bases left unmatched: 5. The CDR3 runs to 17 residues. The germline gives CDR1 SGHTA, CDR2 FQGNSA. This chain's CDR3 is CASSLTLAGASTDTQYF. The CDR3 DNA reads TGTGCCAGCAGCTTAACCCTAGCGGGAGCTAGCACAGATACGCAGTATTTT.